This TCR beta chain was captured in a study of cytotoxic CD8 clonotypes in ibrutinib-treated CLL (dated by TCRdb to 2020 to 2022). Describing the broader study: In this cohort, some 14 patients were treatment-naive and approximately ten were relapsed/refractory, while 17 to 18 had unmutated IGHV. Responses were partial in around 24 patients and complete in 2; after median approximately 66 months follow-up, roughly 14 stayed in remission and 12 progressed. Samples at response were collected after a median of 12 months of treatment, with a range of roughly 6 to 40 months. Samples averaged 255,043 productive templates and 90,000 to 95,000 productive rearrangements. Of the roughly 81 people in the trial, about two dozen had longitudinal samples available. Cryopreserved peripheral blood mononuclear cells were collected at three points: before therapy, at response, and at either sustained remission or disease progression. Every sample from remission and from progressive disease was obtained while the patients were still on ibrutinib. Overall study outcomes, separate from this receptor: Sampling times were not matched between patients in sustained remission and patients whose disease was progressing, and lymph node repertoires were not examined. Baseline clonality exceeded that of age-matched healthy donors and correlated strongly with circulating CD8+ T-cell counts. Clonality rose at ibrutinib response, remained stable during sustained remission, and dropped back toward baseline at progression. Public clonotypes were rare and either shrank or stayed stable during treatment, and the rise in clonality at ibrutinib response reflected expansion of private clonotypes.

Trimming takes 5 bases off V and 6 bases off J; junction bases not matched to a gene: 12. Including cysteine and phenylalanine, the CDR3 has 16 amino acids. The retained sequence is limited to the CDR3, 48 bases, with the frame set at the first base. CDR1 and CDR2 (MGHRA, YSYEKL) derive from the germline V gene. What the time point label conveys for this sample: 12 to 13 months on ibrutinib. Roughly 2.2 micrograms of genomic DNA were extracted from cryopreserved PBMCs for TCR beta library preparation. High-throughput TCR beta sequencing was performed on longitudinal blood samples from CLL patients receiving ibrutinib monotherapy. The patients were enrolled in a single-center, open-label phase 2 trial of ibrutinib monotherapy. The goal of deep resolution MiSeq sequencing was a depth between 1 in 1 million and 1 in 200,000 T cells, and coverage averaged 10x per clonotype. TCR beta libraries were generated with the immunoSEQ hsTCRB Kit. The authors' pipeline ran thus. Data were analyzed with ImmunoSEQ Data Assistant and ImmunoSEQ Analyzer, with V, D and J genes assigned per IMGT definitions. Clonality, which ranges from 0 to 1, was calculated as one minus the normalized Shannon entropy of productive rearrangement frequencies. Only overrepresented clonotypes making up at least 0.05% of the repertoire of each patient were included in the public clonotype analysis. Some 13 repertoires from age-matched healthy donors, obtained from immuneACCESS, served as clonality controls. TCRdb retrieved this table from immuneACCESS and kept in-frame rearrangements only. Not all clones are present; in checked studies, unresolved V genes account for under half, and no reason is known for the remainder. The V and J calls and the clone size are those of that table, but D and trimming were determined from the DNA. The sample profile shows about 85,000 clones; around 79% of them were found once. More than 4.5% of the sample is held by the ten biggest clonotypes.

To note about this clone: Its specific antigen is unknown. Base qualities are not at hand, and no much larger clone is one base apart.

This TCR derives from a human donor with chronic lymphocytic leukemia. The sample here was PBMCs, taken after 12 months of ibrutinib treatment. This receptor chain uses TRBV4-1 and TRBJ1-4, and 7 junction bases match TRBD1. The DNA sequence is TGCGCCAGCAGCAAGGGGGCTGACGGGAGATATGAAAAACTGTTTTTT. It is translated as CASSKGADGRYEKLFF.